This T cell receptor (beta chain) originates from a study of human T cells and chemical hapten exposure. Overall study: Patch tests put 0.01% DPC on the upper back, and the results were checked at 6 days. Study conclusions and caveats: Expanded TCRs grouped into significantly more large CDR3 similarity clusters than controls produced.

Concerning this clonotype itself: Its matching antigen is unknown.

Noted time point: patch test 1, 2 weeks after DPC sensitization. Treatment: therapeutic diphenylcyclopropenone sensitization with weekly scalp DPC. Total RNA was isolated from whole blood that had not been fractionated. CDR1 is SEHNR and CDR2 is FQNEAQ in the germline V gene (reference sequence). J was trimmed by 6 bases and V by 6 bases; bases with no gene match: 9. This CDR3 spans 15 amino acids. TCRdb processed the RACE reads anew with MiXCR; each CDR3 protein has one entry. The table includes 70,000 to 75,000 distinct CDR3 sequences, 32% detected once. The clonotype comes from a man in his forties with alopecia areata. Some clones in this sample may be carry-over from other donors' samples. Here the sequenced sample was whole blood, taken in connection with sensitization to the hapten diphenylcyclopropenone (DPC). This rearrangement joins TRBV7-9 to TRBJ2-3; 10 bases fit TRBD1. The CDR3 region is CASSLPGQGSDTQYF. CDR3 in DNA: TGTGCCAGCAGTTTACCGGGACAGGGGTCGGATACGCAGTATTTT. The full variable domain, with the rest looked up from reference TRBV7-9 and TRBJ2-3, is DTGVSQNPRHKITKRGQNVTFRCDPISEHNRLYWYRQTLGQGPEFLTYFQNEAQLEKSRLLSDRFSAERPKGSFSTLEIQRTEQGDSAMYLCASSLPGQGSDTQYFGPGTRLTVL.